The clone carrying this T cell receptor beta chain was counted only a few times. This entry is derived from a study of T cell changes during pregnancy in multiple sclerosis. Method: immunoSEQ multiplex PCR; TCRdb's copy keeps in-frame clones and lacks some. The sample has around 45,000 clones, 85% to 95% seen once. Germline CDR1 reads MNHEY; CDR2 reads SMNVEV (reference sequence). CDR3 length equals 13 residues. V was clipped by 5 bases and J by 3 bases, with 10 bases between them. The TCR sequence derives from a female donor with multiple sclerosis, enrolled in a pregnancy study. The chain couples TRBV27 to TRBJ1-1; D unclear. The material sequenced was CD4+ T cells from peripheral blood mononuclear cells, taken in the third trimester of pregnancy. CDR3: CASSREGYTEAFF. DNA of the CDR3: TGTGCCAGCAGTCGAGAGGGTTACACTGAAGCTTTCTTT.